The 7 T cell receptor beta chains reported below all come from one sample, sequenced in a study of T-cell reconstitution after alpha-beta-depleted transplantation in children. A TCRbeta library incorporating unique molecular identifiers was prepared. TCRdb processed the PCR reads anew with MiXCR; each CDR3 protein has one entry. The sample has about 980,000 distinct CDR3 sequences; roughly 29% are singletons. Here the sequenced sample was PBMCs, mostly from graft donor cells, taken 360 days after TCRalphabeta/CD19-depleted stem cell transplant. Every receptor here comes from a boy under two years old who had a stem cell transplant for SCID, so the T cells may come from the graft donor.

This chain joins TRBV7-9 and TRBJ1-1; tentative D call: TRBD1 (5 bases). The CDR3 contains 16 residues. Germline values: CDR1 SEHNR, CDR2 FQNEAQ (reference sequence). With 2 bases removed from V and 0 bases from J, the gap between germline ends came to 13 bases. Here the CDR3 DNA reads TGTGCCAGCAGCTTAAACCCACAGGCGATGAACACTGAAGCTTTCTTT. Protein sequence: CASSLNPQAMNTEAFF.

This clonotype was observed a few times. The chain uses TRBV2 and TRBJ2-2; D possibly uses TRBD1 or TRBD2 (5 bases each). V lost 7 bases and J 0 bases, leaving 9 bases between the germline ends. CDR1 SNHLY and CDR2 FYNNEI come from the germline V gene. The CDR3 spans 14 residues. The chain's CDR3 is CASTQGANTGELFF. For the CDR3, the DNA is TGTGCCAGCACCCAGGGAGCGAACACCGGGGAGCTGTTTTTT. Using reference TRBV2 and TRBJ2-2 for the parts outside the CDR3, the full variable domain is EPEVTQTPSHQVTQMGQEVILRCVPISNHLYFYWYRQILGQKVEFLVSFYNNEISEKSEIFDDQFSVERPDGSNFTLKIRSTKLEDSAMYFCASTQGANTGELFFGEGSRLTVL.

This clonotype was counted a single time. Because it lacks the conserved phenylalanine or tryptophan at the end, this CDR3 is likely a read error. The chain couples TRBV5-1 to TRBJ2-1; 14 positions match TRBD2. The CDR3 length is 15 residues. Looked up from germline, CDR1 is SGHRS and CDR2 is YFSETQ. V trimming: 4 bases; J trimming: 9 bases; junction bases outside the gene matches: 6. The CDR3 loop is CASSPGLAGDGEQFS. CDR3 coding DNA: TGCGCCAGCAGCCCGGGACTAGCGGGGGACGGTGAGCAGTTCTCC.

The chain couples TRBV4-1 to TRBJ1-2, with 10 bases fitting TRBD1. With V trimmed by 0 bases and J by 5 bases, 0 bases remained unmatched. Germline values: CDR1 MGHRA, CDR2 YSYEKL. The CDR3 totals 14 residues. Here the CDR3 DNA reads TGCGCCAGCAGCCAAGAGGACAGGGGGTATGGCTACACCTTC. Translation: CASSQEDRGYGYTF.

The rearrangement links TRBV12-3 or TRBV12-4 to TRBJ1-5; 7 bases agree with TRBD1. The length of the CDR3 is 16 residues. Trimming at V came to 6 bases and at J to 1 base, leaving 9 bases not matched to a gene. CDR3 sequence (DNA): TGTGCCAGCAGGACAGGGCGCGCAGGGAGCAATCAGCCCCAGCATTTT. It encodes CASRTGRAGSNQPQHF.

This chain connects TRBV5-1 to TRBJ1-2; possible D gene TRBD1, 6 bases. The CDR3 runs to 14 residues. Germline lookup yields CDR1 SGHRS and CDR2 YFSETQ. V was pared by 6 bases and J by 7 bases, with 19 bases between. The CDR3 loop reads CASTTRGEGFGYTF. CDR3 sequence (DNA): TGCGCCAGCACCACGAGGGGGGAAGGGTTTGGCTACACCTTC.

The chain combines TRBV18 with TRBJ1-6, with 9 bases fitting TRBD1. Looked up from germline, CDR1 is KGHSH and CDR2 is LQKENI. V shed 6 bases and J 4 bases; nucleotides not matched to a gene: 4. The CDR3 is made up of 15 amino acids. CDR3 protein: CASSPDRGYNSPLHF. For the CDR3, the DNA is TGTGCCAGCTCCCCTGACAGGGGGTATAATTCACCCCTCCACTTT.